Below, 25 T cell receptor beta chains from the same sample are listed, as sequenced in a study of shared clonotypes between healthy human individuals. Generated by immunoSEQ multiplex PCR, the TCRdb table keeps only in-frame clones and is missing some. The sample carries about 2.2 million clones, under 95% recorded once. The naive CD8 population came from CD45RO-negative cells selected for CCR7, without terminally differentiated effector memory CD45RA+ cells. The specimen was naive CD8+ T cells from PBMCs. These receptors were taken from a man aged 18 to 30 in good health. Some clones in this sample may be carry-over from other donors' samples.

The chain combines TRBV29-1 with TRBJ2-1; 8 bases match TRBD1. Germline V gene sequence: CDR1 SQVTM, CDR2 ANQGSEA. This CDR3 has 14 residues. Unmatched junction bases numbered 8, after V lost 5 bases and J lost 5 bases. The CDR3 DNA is TGCAGCGTTTTGGGACAGGTTGGTGACAATGAGCAGTTCTTC. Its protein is CSVLGQVGDNEQFF.

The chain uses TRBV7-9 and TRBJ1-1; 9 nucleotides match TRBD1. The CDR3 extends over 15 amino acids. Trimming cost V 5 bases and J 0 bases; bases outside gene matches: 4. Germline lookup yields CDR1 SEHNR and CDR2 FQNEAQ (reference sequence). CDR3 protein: CASSPGDRVNTEAFF. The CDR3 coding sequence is TGTGCCAGCAGCCCCGGGGACAGGGTGAACACTGAAGCTTTCTTT.

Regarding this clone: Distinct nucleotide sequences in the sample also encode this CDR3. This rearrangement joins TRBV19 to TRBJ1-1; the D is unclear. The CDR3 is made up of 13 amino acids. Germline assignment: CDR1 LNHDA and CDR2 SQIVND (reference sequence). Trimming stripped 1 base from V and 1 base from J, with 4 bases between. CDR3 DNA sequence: TGTGCCAGTAGTATAGGAGGGAACACTGAAGCTTTCTTT. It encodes CASSIGGNTEAFF.

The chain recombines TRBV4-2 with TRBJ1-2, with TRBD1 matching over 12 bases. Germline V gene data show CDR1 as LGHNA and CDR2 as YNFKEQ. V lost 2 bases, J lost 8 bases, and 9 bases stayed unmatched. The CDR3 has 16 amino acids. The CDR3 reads CASSQTPGQGAFGYTF. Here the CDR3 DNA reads TGTGCCAGCAGCCAAACCCCGGGACAGGGGGCGTTCGGCTACACCTTC.

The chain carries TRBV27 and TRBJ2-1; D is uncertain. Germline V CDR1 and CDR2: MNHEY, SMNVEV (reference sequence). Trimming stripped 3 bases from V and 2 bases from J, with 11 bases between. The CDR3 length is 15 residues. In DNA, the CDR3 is TGTGCCAGCAGTTTTGGGCAGCAGCCCTACAATGAGCAGTTCTTC. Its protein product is CASSFGQQPYNEQFF.

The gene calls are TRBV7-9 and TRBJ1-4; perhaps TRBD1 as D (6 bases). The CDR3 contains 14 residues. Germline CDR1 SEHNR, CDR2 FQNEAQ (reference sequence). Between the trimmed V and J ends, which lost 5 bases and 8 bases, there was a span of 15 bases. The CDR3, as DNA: TGTGCCAGCAGCAACCGGGACATTGAAGAAAAACTGTTTTTT. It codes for CASSNRDIEEKLFF. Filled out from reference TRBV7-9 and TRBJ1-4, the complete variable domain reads DTGVSQNPRHKITKRGQNVTFRCDPISEHNRLYWYRQTLGQGPEFLTYFQNEAQLEKSRLLSDRFSAERPKGSFSTLEIQRTEQGDSAMYLCASSNRDIEEKLFFGSGTQLSVL.

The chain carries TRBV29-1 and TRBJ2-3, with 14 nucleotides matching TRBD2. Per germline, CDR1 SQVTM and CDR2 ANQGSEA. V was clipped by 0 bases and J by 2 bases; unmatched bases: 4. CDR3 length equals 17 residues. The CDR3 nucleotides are TGCAGCGTTGAAGATCGACTAGCGGGAGGGTACACAGATACGCAGTATTTT. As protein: CSVEDRLAGGYTDTQYF.

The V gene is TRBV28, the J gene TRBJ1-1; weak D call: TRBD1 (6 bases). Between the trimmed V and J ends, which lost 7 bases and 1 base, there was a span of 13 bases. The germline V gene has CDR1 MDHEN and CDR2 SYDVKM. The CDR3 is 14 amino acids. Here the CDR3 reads CASTTDRTNTEAFF. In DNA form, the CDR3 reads TGTGCCAGCACTACCGACAGGACGAACACTGAAGCTTTCTTT.

DNA of the CDR3: TGTGCCAGCAGTTACCAGTACAGCTCCTACAATGAGCAGTTCTTC. Translated, it gives CASSYQYSSYNEQFF. J is TRBJ2-1 and V is TRBV27; D unclear. Germline V gene data show CDR1 as MNHEY and CDR2 as SMNVEV (reference sequence). Between the trimmed V and J ends, which lost 4 bases and 0 bases, there was a span of 10 bases. The length of the CDR3 is 15 residues.

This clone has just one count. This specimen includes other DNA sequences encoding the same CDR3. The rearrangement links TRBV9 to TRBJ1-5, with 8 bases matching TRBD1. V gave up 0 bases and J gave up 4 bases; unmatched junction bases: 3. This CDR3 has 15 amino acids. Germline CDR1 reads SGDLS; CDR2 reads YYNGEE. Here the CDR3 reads CASSVGRGPNQPQHF. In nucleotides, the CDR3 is TGTGCCAGCAGCGTAGGCAGGGGGCCAAATCAGCCCCAGCATTTT.

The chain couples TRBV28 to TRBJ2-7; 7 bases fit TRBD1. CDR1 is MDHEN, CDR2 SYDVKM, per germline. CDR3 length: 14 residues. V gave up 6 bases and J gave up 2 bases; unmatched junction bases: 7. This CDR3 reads CASRLGTVPYEQYF. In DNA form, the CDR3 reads TGTGCCAGCAGACTAGGGACAGTCCCCTACGAGCAGTACTTC.

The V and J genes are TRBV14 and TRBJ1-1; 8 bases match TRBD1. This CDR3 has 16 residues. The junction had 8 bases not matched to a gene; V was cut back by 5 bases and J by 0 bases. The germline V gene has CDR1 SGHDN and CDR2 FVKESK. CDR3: CASSATGGFMNTEAFF. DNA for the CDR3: TGTGCCAGCAGCGCAACAGGGGGGTTTATGAACACTGAAGCTTTCTTT.

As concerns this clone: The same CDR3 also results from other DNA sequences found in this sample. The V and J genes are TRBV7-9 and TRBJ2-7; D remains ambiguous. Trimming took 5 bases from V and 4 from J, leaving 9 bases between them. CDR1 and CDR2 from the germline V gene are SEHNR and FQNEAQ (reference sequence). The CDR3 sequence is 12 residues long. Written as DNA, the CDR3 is TGTGCCAGCAGCCAGACCAGGTACGAGCAGTACTTC. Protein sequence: CASSQTRYEQYF.

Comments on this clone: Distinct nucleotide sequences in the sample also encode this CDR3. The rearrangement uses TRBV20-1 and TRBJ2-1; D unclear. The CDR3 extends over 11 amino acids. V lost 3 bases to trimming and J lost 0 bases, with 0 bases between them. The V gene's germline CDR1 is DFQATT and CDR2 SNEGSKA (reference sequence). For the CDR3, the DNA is TGCAGTGCTAGCTCCTACAATGAGCAGTTCTTC. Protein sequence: CSASSYNEQFF.

The CDR3 DNA reads as TGTGCCAGCAGGCAAGGGGAGGGCCCCATCTCCTACAATGAGCAGTTCTTC. Translation: CASRQGEGPISYNEQFF. V usage is TRBV11-2 and J usage is TRBJ2-1; TRBD2 agrees at 7 bases. This CDR3 is 17 amino acids long. The V gene's germline CDR1 is SGHAT and CDR2 FQNNGV. V trimming: 6 bases; J trimming: 0 bases; junction bases outside the gene matches: 11.

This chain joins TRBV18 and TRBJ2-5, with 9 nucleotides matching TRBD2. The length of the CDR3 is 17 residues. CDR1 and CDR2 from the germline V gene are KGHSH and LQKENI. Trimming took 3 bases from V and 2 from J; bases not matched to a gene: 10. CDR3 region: CASSPPVLAGLQETQYF. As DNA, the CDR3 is TGTGCCAGCTCACCCCCCGTGCTAGCGGGGTTACAAGAGACCCAGTACTTC. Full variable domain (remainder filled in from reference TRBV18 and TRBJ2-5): NAGVMQNPRHLVRRRGQEARLRCSPMKGHSHVYWYRQLPEEGLKFMVYLQKENIIDESGMPKERFSAEFPKEGPSILRIQQVVRGDSAAYFCASSPPVLAGLQETQYFGPGTRLLVL.

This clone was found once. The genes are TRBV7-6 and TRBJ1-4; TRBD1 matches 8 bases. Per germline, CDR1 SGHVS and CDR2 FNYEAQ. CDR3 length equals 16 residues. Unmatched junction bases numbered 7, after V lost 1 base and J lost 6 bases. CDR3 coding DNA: TGTGCCAGCAGCTTAGTCTCGGACAGGGCTGATGAAAAACTGTTTTTT. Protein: CASSLVSDRADEKLFF.

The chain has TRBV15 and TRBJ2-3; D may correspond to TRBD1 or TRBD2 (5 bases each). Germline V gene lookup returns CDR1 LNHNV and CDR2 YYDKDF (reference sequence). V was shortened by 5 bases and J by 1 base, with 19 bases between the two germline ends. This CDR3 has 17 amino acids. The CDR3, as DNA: TGTGCCACCAGCTCTTGGGACGTAGCCAGCCGCACAGATACGCAGTATTTT. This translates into CATSSWDVASRTDTQYF.

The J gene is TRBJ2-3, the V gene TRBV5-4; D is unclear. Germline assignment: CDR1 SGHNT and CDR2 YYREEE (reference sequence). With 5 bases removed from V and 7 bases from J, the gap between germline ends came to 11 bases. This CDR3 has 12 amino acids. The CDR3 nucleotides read TGTGCCAGCAGTCCAACTGGGAATACGCAGTATTTT. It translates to CASSPTGNTQYF.

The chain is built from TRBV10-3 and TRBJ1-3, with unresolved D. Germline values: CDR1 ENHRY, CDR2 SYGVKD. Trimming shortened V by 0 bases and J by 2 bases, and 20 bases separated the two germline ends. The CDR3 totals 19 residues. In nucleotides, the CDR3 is TGTGCCATCAGTGAGTCGAACGTCAGAGAACCTAATCCTGGAAACACCATATATTTT. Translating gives CAISESNVREPNPGNTIYF.

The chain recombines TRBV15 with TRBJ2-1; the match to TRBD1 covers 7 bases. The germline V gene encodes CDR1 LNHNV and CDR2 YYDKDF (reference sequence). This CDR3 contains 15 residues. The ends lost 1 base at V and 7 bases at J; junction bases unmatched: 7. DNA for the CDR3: TGTGCCACCAGCAGAGGTAACAGGGGACGGAATGAGCAGTTCTTC. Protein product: CATSRGNRGRNEQFF.

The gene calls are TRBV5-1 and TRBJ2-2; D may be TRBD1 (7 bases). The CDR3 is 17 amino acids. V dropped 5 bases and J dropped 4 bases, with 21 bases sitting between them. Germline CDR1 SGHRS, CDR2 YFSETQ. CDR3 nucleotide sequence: TGCGCCAGCAGGCCAGACAGGGTTGGGACTTTCACCGGGGAGCTGTTTTTT. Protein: CASRPDRVGTFTGELFF.

The CDR3 loop is CASADYGLARYNEQFF. The DNA of the CDR3 is TGCGCCAGTGCCGACTATGGACTAGCGAGATACAATGAGCAGTTCTTC. J is TRBJ2-1 and V is TRBV5-1; 9 bases fit TRBD2. Germline CDR1 is SGHRS and CDR2 is YFSETQ. The V segment lost 8 bases and the J segment 4 bases; nucleotides outside the gene matches: 13. The CDR3 contains 16 residues.

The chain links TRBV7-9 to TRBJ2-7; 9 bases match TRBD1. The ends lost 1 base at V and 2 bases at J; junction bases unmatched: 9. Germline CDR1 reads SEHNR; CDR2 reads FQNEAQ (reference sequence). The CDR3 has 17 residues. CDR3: CASSLGRQGGRTYEQYF. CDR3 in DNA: TGTGCCAGCAGCTTAGGCCGACAGGGGGGGAGAACCTACGAGCAGTACTTC.

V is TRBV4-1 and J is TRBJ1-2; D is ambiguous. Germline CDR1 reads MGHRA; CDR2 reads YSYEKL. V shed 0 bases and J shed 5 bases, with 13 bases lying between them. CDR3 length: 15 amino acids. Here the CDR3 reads CASSQDQRSSYGYTF. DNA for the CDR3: TGCGCCAGCAGCCAAGATCAAAGATCCTCTTATGGCTACACCTTC.